This T cell receptor (beta chain) was sequenced during a study of beta chain features in type 1 diabetes (dated by TCRdb to the late 2010s). At the level of the whole study: Patients and healthy donors did not differ in mean age, gender distribution, total cell number or subset yield. In the study, TCRB repertoires of sorted circulating CD4+ T cell subsets from recently diagnosed type 1 diabetes patients were compared with those of matched healthy donors. A total of approximately 99,000,000 sorted cells were examined across all samples, and RNA yield correlated strongly with the number of cells per subset. Whereas all 30 or so donors provided naive and central memory subsets, regulatory and stem cell-like memory subsets were isolated from just 8 patients and about eight healthy donors. What the research found in general, with its limitations: PCR may preferentially amplify shorter templates, but because patient and control samples were amplified and corrected together, any resulting skew would affect both groups equally. In all four CD4+ subsets, TCRB CDR3 length was moderately but significantly shorter in type 1 diabetes patients. HLA sub-analyses involved small numbers of individuals, so any influence of HLA type on TCRB rearrangement remained unresolved. Because cDNA rather than genomic DNA was sequenced, highly expressing activated cells could have been over-represented, although no difference in activation and CD3 levels was found between groups. Patients with type 1 diabetes made fewer insertions and deleted more nucleotides at VDJ recombination sites, implying thymic rearrangement abnormalities. Naive, central memory and regulatory TCRB repertoires appeared to be more similar among patients than among healthy donors.

The CDR3 has 15 amino acids, counting the end cysteine and phenylalanine. Only CDR3 DNA is held: 45 bases, read in frame from base 1. V is clipped by 0 bases and J by 2 bases, and the sequence between their germline boundaries is 14 bases long. Per the germline V gene (reference sequence), GTSNPN is the CDR1 and SVGIG is the CDR2. All of the isolated RNA was reverse transcribed with the High Capacity cDNA Reverse Transcription Kit, so expressed TCRB transcripts were sequenced. Deep immunoSEQ sequencing was applied to naive, central memory and regulatory T cell samples, giving an average of about 3.7 million total reads per sample. Sorted cells were lysed in RLT buffer, and RNA was extracted using DNase-treated RNeasy Micro or Mini kits according to cell number. Each cell subset was processed separately to prevent cross-contamination, with patient and healthy donor samples processed together. The immunoSEQ multiplex PCR was used to amplify TCRB sequences from cDNA, generating 87-bp fragments that spanned the CDR3 region. Amplicons were sequenced on the Illumina HiSeq platform. The study's processing was this. Synthetic template baselines were used to correct PCR bias computationally, reads within Hamming distance 2 were collapsed together, and singletons that could not be merged were discarded. By aligning reads against IMGT, V, D and J genes, CDR3 length, and insertions or deletions at six rearrangement sites were assigned. Clonotype counts were normalized to sorted cell number within each subset before computing true diversity and Gini coefficients with the tcR R package. The overlap coefficient, calculated on TCRB nucleotide sequences, was used to quantify repertoire sharing. As a proxy for the pre-selection repertoire, out-of-frame TCRB sequences from naive cells were analyzed. TCRdb took this table from immuneACCESS and kept in-frame rearrangements with V and J called. Such tables lack part of the clones; where checked against another copy, unresolved V genes explain under half of the gap, and the rest is unexplained. V and J calls and clone size are given by that table; D and trimming were obtained from the DNA. The sample table records hundreds of thousands of clones; over 10% of these occur just once. The ten largest clones add up to around 0.05% of the sample.

Each donor gave one peripheral blood draw, approximately 100 mL on average, collected into heparinised tubes. Naive, central memory, regulatory and stem cell-like memory CD4+ T cells were sorted on a BD FACSAria II using a panel including CD45RO, CCR7, CD25, CD127, CD95 and CD27. A purity above 98% was achieved for all sorted populations. PBMCs were separated immediately by Lymphoprep density gradient centrifugation and were stained directly, without being cultured. So that batch effects would be minimized, each experiment stained and sorted samples in pairs, pairing one healthy donor with one patient. This clone showed up just a few times. Its antigen specificity is not known. The record has no base qualities; no much larger clone is one base away.

The sequenced material came from naive CD4+ T cells from blood. The sample's cell subset or site label is to be understood as: true naive CD4+ T cells. Recombination connected TRBV30 to TRBJ2-7, with the D segment identity uncertain. The sequence came from a woman aged 18-30 years in good health. The DNA sequence is TGTGCCTGGAGTGTACTTATGGGTTCCCCCTACGAGCAGTACTTC. This gives the protein CAWSVLMGSPYEQYF.